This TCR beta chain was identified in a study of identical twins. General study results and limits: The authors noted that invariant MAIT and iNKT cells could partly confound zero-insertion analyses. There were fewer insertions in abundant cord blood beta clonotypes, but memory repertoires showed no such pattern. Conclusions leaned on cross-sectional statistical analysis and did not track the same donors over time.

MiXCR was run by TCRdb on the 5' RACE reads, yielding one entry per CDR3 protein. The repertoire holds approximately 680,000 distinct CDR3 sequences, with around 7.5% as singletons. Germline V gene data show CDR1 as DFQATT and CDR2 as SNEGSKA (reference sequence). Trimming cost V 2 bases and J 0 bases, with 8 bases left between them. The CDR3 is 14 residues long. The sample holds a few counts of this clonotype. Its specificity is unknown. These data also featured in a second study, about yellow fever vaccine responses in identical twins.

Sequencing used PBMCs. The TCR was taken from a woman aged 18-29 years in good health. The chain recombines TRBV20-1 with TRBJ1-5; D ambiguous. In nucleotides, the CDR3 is TGCAGTGCTAGAAATCTTAATAGCAATCAGCCCCAGCATTTT. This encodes CSARNLNSNQPQHF.